These T cell receptor beta chains were read from a single sample in a study of regulatory T cells in long-lasting Graves disease. One entry per CDR3 protein, called by TCRdb with MiXCR from the multiplex PCR reads. The data contain under 500,000 distinct CDR3 sequences, about a sixth of them singletons. These data also featured in a second study, about T cells in Graves' hyperthyroidism and ophthalmopathy.

The sample here was peripheral blood mononuclear cells (PBMCs), taken at new diagnosis, from a patient treated with antithyroid drugs. The source is a woman aged 25 to 39 with Graves disease. Both conserved end residues are part of each CDR3. D genes are given only for firm matches. Size tells how often a clone was seen (once, few, many) or the class of an expanded clone, and some rows leave it out.

J gene: TRBJ1-5
D gene: NA
clone size: NA
V gene: TRBV19
CDR3 protein: CASSTPIRSAVVKPQHF
CDR3 DNA: TGTGCCAGTAGTACTCCGATACGATCTGCGGTAGTAAAGCCCCAGCATTTT

J gene: TRBJ1-2
D gene: TRBD1
clone size: NA
V gene: TRBV27
CDR3 protein: CASSSNYRGFYGYTF
CDR3 DNA: TGTGCCAGCAGCTCCAACTACAGGGGATTCTATGGCTACACCTTC

J gene: TRBJ2-1
D gene: TRBD1
clone size: few
V gene: TRBV10-3
CDR3 protein: CAISESGGAYNEQFF
CDR3 DNA: TGTGCCATCAGTGAGTCAGGGGGCGCCTACAATGAGCAGTTCTTC

J gene: TRBJ1-2
D gene: NA
clone size: many
V gene: TRBV28
CDR3 protein: CASSLEFGYTF
CDR3 DNA: TGTGCCAGCAGTTTGGAGTTTGGCTACACCTTC

J gene: TRBJ2-7
D gene: TRBD2
clone size: few
V gene: TRBV19
CDR3 protein: CASSIAPGRQEAKYEQYF
CDR3 DNA: TGTGCCAGTAGTATAGCCCCCGGGAGGCAGGAGGCTAAATACGAGCAGTACTTC

J gene: TRBJ1-2
D gene: TRBD1
clone size: many
V gene: TRBV28
CDR3 protein: CASSLLAGGSYGYTF
CDR3 DNA: TGTGCCAGCAGTTTATTGGCAGGGGGTAGCTATGGCTACACCTTC

J gene: TRBJ2-1
D gene: NA
clone size: many
V gene: TRBV18
CDR3 protein: CASSPDFPAANYNEQFF
CDR3 DNA: TGTGCCAGCTCACCTGACTTCCCCGCCGCGAACTACAATGAGCAGTTCTTC

J gene: TRBJ2-1
D gene: TRBD2
clone size: many
V gene: TRBV6-1
CDR3 protein: CASCPLTGGYNEQFF
CDR3 DNA: TGTGCCAGCTGCCCCTTAACGGGAGGGTACAATGAGCAGTTCTTC

J gene: TRBJ2-1
D gene: TRBD2
clone size: many
V gene: TRBV27
CDR3 protein: CASSLGLAGDPNNNEQFF
CDR3 DNA: TGTGCCAGCAGTTTAGGACTAGCGGGAGACCCCAACAACAATGAGCAGTTCTTC

J gene: TRBJ1-4
D gene: NA
clone size: few
V gene: TRBV9
CDR3 protein: CASSVGGTGEKLFF
CDR3 DNA: TGTGCCAGCAGCGTAGGGGGAACGGGAGAAAAACTGTTTTTT

J gene: TRBJ2-3
D gene: NA
clone size: many
V gene: TRBV7-2
CDR3 protein: CASSLGVGAAAGDTQYF
CDR3 DNA: TGTGCCAGCAGCTTAGGGGTTGGAGCGGCGGCGGGAGATACGCAGTATTTT

J gene: TRBJ2-2
D gene: TRBD1
clone size: NA
V gene: TRBV9
CDR3 protein: CASSPIFAPKQGTANTGELFF
CDR3 DNA: TGTGCCAGCTCACCAATTTTTGCCCCGAAACAGGGGACAGCGAACACCGGGGAGCTGTTTTTT

J gene: TRBJ1-4
D gene: TRBD1
clone size: many
V gene: TRBV28
CDR3 protein: CASSLPLNRGVNEKLFF
CDR3 DNA: TGTGCCAGCAGTCTCCCCCTAAACAGGGGAGTTAATGAAAAACTGTTTTTT

J gene: TRBJ1-5
D gene: NA
clone size: NA
V gene: TRBV15
CDR3 protein: CATSRDLAGKLKNQPQHF
CDR3 DNA: TGTGCCACCAGCAGAGATCTAGCGGGGAAACTAAAAAATCAGCCCCAGCATTTT

J gene: TRBJ1-4
D gene: NA
clone size: NA
V gene: TRBV28
CDR3 protein: CASSFRPRGEKLFF
CDR3 DNA: TGTGCCAGCAGTTTTAGACCCCGGGGTGAAAAACTGTTTTTT

J gene: TRBJ2-7
D gene: TRBD2
clone size: many
V gene: TRBV18
CDR3 protein: CASSPPSGSSNEQYF
CDR3 DNA: TGTGCCAGCTCACCACCGAGCGGGAGCTCAAACGAGCAGTACTTC

J gene: TRBJ2-1
D gene: TRBD2
clone size: many
V gene: TRBV24-1
CDR3 protein: CATSDLAVSYNEQFF
CDR3 DNA: TGTGCCACCAGTGATCTAGCGGTTTCCTACAATGAGCAGTTCTTC

J gene: TRBJ1-1
D gene: NA
clone size: few
V gene: TRBV14
CDR3 protein: CASSQGRGGTEAFF
CDR3 DNA: TGTGCCAGCAGCCAGGGCAGGGGTGGTACTGAAGCTTTCTTT

J gene: TRBJ2-1
D gene: TRBD2
clone size: many
V gene: TRBV28
CDR3 protein: CASSPPTSGNEQFF
CDR3 DNA: TGTGCCAGCAGTCCGCCGACTAGCGGGAATGAGCAGTTCTTC

J gene: TRBJ2-1
D gene: TRBD2
clone size: many
V gene: TRBV7-2
CDR3 protein: CASSLGTSGSTDEQFF
CDR3 DNA: TGTGCCAGCAGCTTAGGGACTAGCGGGAGTACTGATGAGCAGTTCTTC

J gene: TRBJ2-7
D gene: TRBD1
clone size: few
V gene: TRBV12-3/TRBV12-4
CDR3 protein: CASSRRQGSDEQYF
CDR3 DNA: TGTGCCAGCAGCCGTCGACAGGGGAGCGACGAGCAGTACTTC

J gene: TRBJ2-5
D gene: NA
clone size: NA
V gene: TRBV7-9
CDR3 protein: CASGSVLERETQYF
CDR3 DNA: TGTGCCAGCGGCTCCGTTCTAGAGCGAGAGACCCAGTACTTC

J gene: TRBJ1-2
D gene: NA
clone size: many
V gene: TRBV29-1
CDR3 protein: CSVSYREYGYTF
CDR3 DNA: TGCAGCGTTAGTTACAGGGAGTATGGCTACACCTTC

J gene: TRBJ2-1
D gene: NA
clone size: many
V gene: TRBV20-1
CDR3 protein: CSASQGLHEQFF
CDR3 DNA: TGCAGTGCGAGCCAGGGGTTACATGAGCAGTTCTTC

J gene: TRBJ2-7
D gene: NA
clone size: NA
V gene: TRBV2
CDR3 protein: CASSGDNSYEQYF
CDR3 DNA: TGTGCCAGCAGCGGGGACAACTCCTACGAGCAGTACTTC

J gene: TRBJ1-5
D gene: NA
clone size: NA
V gene: TRBV6-1
CDR3 protein: CASGIGPQHF
CDR3 DNA: TGTGCCAGCGGTATAGGGCCCCAGCATTTT

J gene: TRBJ2-2
D gene: TRBD2
clone size: NA
V gene: TRBV20-1
CDR3 protein: CSARPLARAGGPGGTGELFF
CDR3 DNA: TGCAGTGCTAGACCTCTGGCCCGAGCGGGAGGGCCGGGTGGGACCGGGGAGCTGTTTTTT

J gene: TRBJ2-3
D gene: NA
clone size: NA
V gene: TRBV5-1
CDR3 protein: CASGVDSDTQYF
CDR3 DNA: TGCGCCAGCGGGGTAGACTCAGATACGCAGTATTTT

J gene: TRBJ2-7
D gene: TRBD2
clone size: many
V gene: TRBV3-1
CDR3 protein: CASRRGLAGGSYEQYF
CDR3 DNA: TGTGCCAGCAGGCGAGGACTAGCGGGAGGGTCCTACGAGCAGTACTTC

J gene: TRBJ2-2
D gene: NA
clone size: NA
V gene: TRBV24-1
CDR3 protein: CATSDLMGSTGELFF
CDR3 DNA: TGTGCCACCAGTGATTTGATGGGGAGCACCGGGGAGCTGTTTTTT

J gene: TRBJ2-1
D gene: NA
clone size: NA
V gene: TRBV11-1
CDR3 protein: CASSFYICSVPFRDSSSYNEQFF
CDR3 DNA: NA

J gene: TRBJ2-1
D gene: TRBD2
clone size: many
V gene: TRBV12-3/TRBV12-4
CDR3 protein: CASRPHAGGVNNEQFF
CDR3 DNA: TGTGCCAGCAGACCCCACGCGGGAGGCGTCAACAATGAGCAGTTCTTC

J gene: TRBJ2-7
D gene: NA
clone size: once
V gene: TRBV12-3/TRBV12-4
CDR3 protein: CASSSYTLGEQYF
CDR3 DNA: TGTGCCAGCAGCTCTTACACGCTAGGCGAGCAGTACTTC

J gene: TRBJ2-3
D gene: NA
clone size: many
V gene: TRBV28
CDR3 protein: CASSLPHGTDTQYF
CDR3 DNA: TGTGCCAGCAGTTTACCGCATGGCACAGATACGCAGTATTTT

J gene: TRBJ1-5
D gene: TRBD1
clone size: many
V gene: TRBV6-1
CDR3 protein: CASSPDRGDNQPQHF
CDR3 DNA: TGTGCCAGCAGCCCCGACAGGGGGGATAATCAGCCCCAGCATTTT

J gene: TRBJ2-7
D gene: NA
clone size: many
V gene: TRBV7-9
CDR3 protein: CASSPGPAASYEQYF
CDR3 DNA: TGTGCCAGCAGCCCCGGTCCGGCGGCGTCCTACGAGCAGTACTTC

J gene: TRBJ2-7
D gene: TRBD2
clone size: many
V gene: TRBV7-8
CDR3 protein: CASRRLAGTSYEQYF
CDR3 DNA: TGTGCCAGCAGGCGTCTAGCGGGTACCTCCTACGAGCAGTACTTC

J gene: TRBJ1-2
D gene: TRBD1
clone size: few
V gene: TRBV4-1
CDR3 protein: CASSQKTGGYGYTF
CDR3 DNA: TGCGCCAGCAGCCAGAAAACAGGGGGTTATGGCTACACCTTC

J gene: TRBJ1-1
D gene: TRBD1
clone size: few
V gene: TRBV5-8
CDR3 protein: CASSSYYRGSYTEAFF
CDR3 DNA: TGTGCCAGCAGCTCATATTACAGGGGGTCTTACACTGAAGCTTTCTTT

J gene: TRBJ2-2
D gene: TRBD1
clone size: many
V gene: TRBV20-1
CDR3 protein: CSASRGTGDTGELFF
CDR3 DNA: TGCAGTGCTTCCCGGGGGACAGGGGACACCGGGGAGCTGTTTTTT

J gene: TRBJ1-5
D gene: NA
clone size: many
V gene: TRBV15
CDR3 protein: CATSAGGSGQPQHF
CDR3 DNA: TGTGCCACCAGCGCGGGGGGCTCCGGTCAGCCCCAGCATTTT

J gene: TRBJ2-7
D gene: TRBD2
clone size: NA
V gene: TRBV7-2
CDR3 protein: CASNQGPGGLEQYF
CDR3 DNA: TGTGCCAGCAACCAAGGTCCGGGAGGGCTCGAGCAGTACTTC

J gene: TRBJ2-1
D gene: TRBD2
clone size: few
V gene: TRBV4-2
CDR3 protein: CASSQGGGRAIYNEQFF
CDR3 DNA: TGTGCCAGCAGCCAAGGAGGCGGGAGGGCCATCTACAATGAGCAGTTCTTC

J gene: TRBJ2-3
D gene: NA
clone size: few
V gene: TRBV19
CDR3 protein: CASSFRLVGDTQYF
CDR3 DNA: TGTGCCAGTAGTTTCCGACTAGTAGGAGATACGCAGTATTTT

J gene: TRBJ2-6
D gene: TRBD1
clone size: few
V gene: TRBV25-1
CDR3 protein: CASSPPSGQISGANVLTF
CDR3 DNA: TGTGCCAGCAGCCCCCCTTCGGGACAGATCTCTGGGGCCAACGTCCTGACTTTC

J gene: TRBJ1-5
D gene: NA
clone size: many
V gene: TRBV18
CDR3 protein: CASSAVGVGNQPQHF
CDR3 DNA: TGTGCCAGCTCTGCAGTGGGGGTGGGGAATCAGCCCCAGCATTTT

J gene: TRBJ1-1
D gene: NA
clone size: many
V gene: TRBV12-3/TRBV12-4
CDR3 protein: CASSYLGMPEAFF
CDR3 DNA: TGTGCCAGCAGTTACCTGGGGATGCCGGAGGCTTTCTTT

J gene: TRBJ1-2
D gene: NA
clone size: many
V gene: TRBV11-2
CDR3 protein: CAVGAYGYTF
CDR3 DNA: TGTGCGGTGGGGGCCTATGGCTACACCTTC

J gene: TRBJ2-1
D gene: TRBD1
clone size: many
V gene: TRBV3-1
CDR3 protein: CASSPDRAEQFF
CDR3 DNA: TGTGCCAGCAGCCCGGACAGGGCCGAGCAGTTCTTC

J gene: TRBJ1-1
D gene: TRBD1
clone size: NA
V gene: TRBV20-1
CDR3 protein: CSARDGDRAGTEGFF
CDR3 DNA: TGCAGTGCTAGAGATGGAGACAGGGCGGGCACTGAAGGTTTCTTT

J gene: TRBJ1-4
D gene: TRBD1
clone size: many
V gene: TRBV20-1
CDR3 protein: CSANRDRDEKLFF
CDR3 DNA: TGCAGTGCTAACCGGGACAGGGATGAAAAACTGTTTTTT